These 2 T cell receptor beta chains were sequenced from one sample in a study of blood T cell repertoires in COVID-19. TCRdb's copy holds only in-frame clones and misses some; the assay was immunoSEQ multiplex PCR. The sample lists around 230,000 clones, about 80% seen once, with about 9.5% in the top ten. The sample taken for sequencing was peripheral blood. These receptors were collected from a woman over 75 with acute or convalescent COVID-19.

This chain connects TRBV5-1 to TRBJ1-2; weak D call: TRBD1 (6 bases). Trimming took off 0 bases at V and 0 bases at J, with 9 bases between the two ends. Germline loops: CDR1 SGHRS, CDR2 YFSETQ. CDR3 length: 15 residues. For the CDR3, the DNA is TGCGCCAGCAGCTTGGGACAGGTTTCTAACTATGGCTACACCTTC. Its protein product is CASSLGQVSNYGYTF.

The chain is built from TRBV5-1 and TRBJ1-3; D is perhaps TRBD1 (5 bases). The CDR3 consists of 16 residues. Germline V lookup: CDR1 SGHRS, CDR2 YFSETQ. Deletions cut 4 bases from V and 1 base from J, with 15 bases between. The DNA for the CDR3 is TGCGCCAGCAGCCGCGGTTCAAGGGGATCTGGAAACACCATATATTTT. As protein: CASSRGSRGSGNTIYF.